This is a list of T cell receptor beta chains from one sample in a study of Graves' ophthalmopathy and Graves' hyperthyroidism. From the multiplex PCR reads, TCRdb called clonotypes with MiXCR, one entry per CDR3 protein. This sample has some 750,000 distinct CDR3 sequences, with 40% found just once. The sample was peripheral blood. These receptors all stem from an adult man with Graves' ophthalmopathy. CDR3s include the opening cysteine and the closing phenylalanine or tryptophan. The D gene is left open where the match is weak. Clone size is not always given. Where it is, it says once, few, many or a class for expanded clones.

NA,TRBJ1-2,13,TRBV10-3,NA,CASSPEGLYGYTF,TGTGCCAGCAGCCCCGAGGGCCTCTATGGCTACACCTTC
NA,TRBJ1-2,14,TRBV20-1,few,CSARDLAQGGGYTF,TGCAGTGCTAGAGACCTTGCCCAGGGTGGTGGCTACACCTTC
NA,TRBJ2-6,11,TRBV29-1,NA,CSVEHLGFLTF,TGCAGCGTTGAGCATTTAGGGTTCCTGACTTTC
TRBD1,TRBJ1-6,15,TRBV9,NA,CASSLGTGRGSPLHF,TGTGCCAGCAGTTTGGGGACAGGGAGGGGTTCACCCCTCCACTTT
NA,TRBJ1-2,16,TRBV7-2,many,CASSLAATPDTWGYTF,TGTGCCAGCAGCTTAGCTGCGACACCTGATACGTGGGGCTACACCTTC
TRBD2,TRBJ2-2,17,TRBV25-1,few,CASSDPGTSGTVGELFF,TGTGCCAGCAGTGACCCCGGGACTAGCGGAACGGTCGGGGAGCTGTTTTTT
NA,TRBJ1-5,15,TRBV20-1,few,CSAREGQLISGSQHF,TGCAGTGCTAGAGAAGGACAGCTAATCTCCGGCTCCCAGCATTTT
NA,TRBJ1-5,14,TRBV25-1,NA,CASSREMGYQPQHF,TGTGCCAGCAGCCGGGAGATGGGATATCAGCCCCAGCATTTT
NA,TRBJ2-7,15,TRBV10-3,NA,CASSARTANSYEQYF,TGTGCCAGCAGTGCTCGGACAGCTAACTCCTACGAGCAGTACTTC
NA,TRBJ2-5,14,TRBV10-2,NA,CASSDGGTEETQYF,TGCGCCAGCAGTGACGGGGGCACAGAAGAGACCCAGTACTTC
NA,TRBJ1-1,13,TRBV29-1,many,CSAVRQMNTEAFF,TGCAGCGCAGTTAGACAGATGAACACTGAAGCTTTCTTT
TRBD1,TRBJ1-1,11,TRBV29-1,NA,CSVATGVGAFF,TGCAGCGTCGCGACAGGGGTGGGCGCTTTCTTT
NA,TRBJ2-2,14,TRBV5-5,few,CASRETSNTGELFF,TGTGCCAGCAGGGAGACTTCGAACACCGGGGAGCTGTTTTTT
NA,TRBJ2-7,12,TRBV25-1,NA,CASSEPNREQYF,TGTGCCAGCAGTGAACCTAACCGGGAGCAGTACTTC
NA,TRBJ2-5,13,TRBV24-1,few,CATSDSLQETQYF,TGTGCCACCAGTGATTCCCTCCAAGAGACCCAGTACTTC
NA,TRBJ1-6,13,TRBV6-1,many,CASSEHYNSPLHF,TGTGCCAGCAGTGAACACTATAATTCACCCCTCCACTTT
NA,TRBJ2-2,16,TRBV2,NA,CASLDEGLLNTGELFF,TGTGCCAGCCTTGATGAGGGGCTTCTGAACACCGGGGAGCTGTTTTTT
NA,TRBJ1-6,14,TRBV10-3,many,CAINQGQGHSPLHF,TGTGCCATCAACCAAGGGCAGGGACATTCACCCCTCCACTTT
TRBD1,TRBJ1-2,13,TRBV20-1,many,CSARGGQGDSYTF,TGCAGTGCTAGGGGGGGACAGGGTGATAGCTACACCTTC
TRBD2,TRBJ2-7,18,TRBV12-3/TRBV12-4,NA,CASSFEGTSGTRTHEQYF,TGTGCCAGCAGTTTTGAGGGGACTAGCGGGACTCGGACCCACGAGCAGTACTTC
NA,TRBJ1-6,13,TRBV10-2,many,CASSESGGSPLHF,TGCGCCAGCAGTGAGTCTGGGGGTTCACCCCTCCACTTT
NA,TRBJ2-7,14,TRBV15,NA,CATCSVSESYEQYF,TGTGCCACCTGCAGCGTATCAGAGTCCTACGAGCAGTACTTC
TRBD1,TRBJ2-7,15,TRBV2,NA,CASSEGTGGYYEQYF,TGTGCCAGCAGTGAGGGGACAGGGGGCTACTACGAGCAGTACTTC
TRBD1,TRBJ1-4,14,TRBV9,few,CASSHQGAREKLFF,TGTGCCAGCAGCCACCAGGGGGCGAGGGAAAAACTGTTTTTT
TRBD1,TRBJ1-2,13,TRBV20-1,few,CSATGQGLAGYTF,TGCAGTGCTACGGGACAGGGGCTCGCGGGCTACACCTTC
TRBD1,TRBJ1-2,16,TRBV15,NA,CAASSLETGVAYGYTF,TGTGCCGCCAGCAGCTTGGAGACAGGGGTGGCTTATGGCTACACCTTC
NA,TRBJ2-7,12,TRBV7-3,NA,CASSGRVSEQYF,TGTGCCAGCAGCGGCAGGGTTTCCGAGCAGTACTTC
TRBD1,TRBJ1-2,13,TRBV19,many,CASQDRGGYGYTF,TGTGCCAGTCAAGACAGGGGTGGCTATGGCTACACCTTC
NA,TRBJ2-5,12,TRBV29-1,NA,CSSTRGQETQYF,TGCAGCTCGACTAGAGGCCAAGAGACCCAGTACTTC
NA,TRBJ2-2,14,TRBV19,once,CASRGTQTTGELFF,TGTGCCAGTAGGGGGACACAAACCACCGGGGAGCTGTTTTTT
NA,TRBJ2-5,13,TRBV15,NA,CATSIGGRETQYF,TGTGCCACCAGCATTGGAGGGAGGGAGACCCAGTACTTC
NA,TRBJ2-5,16,TRBV5-1,many,CASIPPGGHYQETQYF,TGCGCCAGCATCCCGCCGGGGGGACACTACCAAGAGACCCAGTACTTC
NA,TRBJ1-2,13,TRBV24-1,many,CATSVGANYGYTF,TGTGCCACCAGCGTGGGAGCTAACTATGGCTACACCTTC
TRBD1,TRBJ2-7,20,TRBV11-2,few,CASSPGFFRDRGVSSYEQYF,TGTGCCAGCAGCCCCGGGTTCTTCCGGGACAGGGGGGTAAGCTCCTACGAGCAGTACTTC
TRBD2,TRBJ2-5,17,TRBV19,NA,CASSVSAGGGIGETQYF,TGTGCCAGTAGTGTTTCGGCGGGAGGGGGTATTGGGGAGACCCAGTACTTC